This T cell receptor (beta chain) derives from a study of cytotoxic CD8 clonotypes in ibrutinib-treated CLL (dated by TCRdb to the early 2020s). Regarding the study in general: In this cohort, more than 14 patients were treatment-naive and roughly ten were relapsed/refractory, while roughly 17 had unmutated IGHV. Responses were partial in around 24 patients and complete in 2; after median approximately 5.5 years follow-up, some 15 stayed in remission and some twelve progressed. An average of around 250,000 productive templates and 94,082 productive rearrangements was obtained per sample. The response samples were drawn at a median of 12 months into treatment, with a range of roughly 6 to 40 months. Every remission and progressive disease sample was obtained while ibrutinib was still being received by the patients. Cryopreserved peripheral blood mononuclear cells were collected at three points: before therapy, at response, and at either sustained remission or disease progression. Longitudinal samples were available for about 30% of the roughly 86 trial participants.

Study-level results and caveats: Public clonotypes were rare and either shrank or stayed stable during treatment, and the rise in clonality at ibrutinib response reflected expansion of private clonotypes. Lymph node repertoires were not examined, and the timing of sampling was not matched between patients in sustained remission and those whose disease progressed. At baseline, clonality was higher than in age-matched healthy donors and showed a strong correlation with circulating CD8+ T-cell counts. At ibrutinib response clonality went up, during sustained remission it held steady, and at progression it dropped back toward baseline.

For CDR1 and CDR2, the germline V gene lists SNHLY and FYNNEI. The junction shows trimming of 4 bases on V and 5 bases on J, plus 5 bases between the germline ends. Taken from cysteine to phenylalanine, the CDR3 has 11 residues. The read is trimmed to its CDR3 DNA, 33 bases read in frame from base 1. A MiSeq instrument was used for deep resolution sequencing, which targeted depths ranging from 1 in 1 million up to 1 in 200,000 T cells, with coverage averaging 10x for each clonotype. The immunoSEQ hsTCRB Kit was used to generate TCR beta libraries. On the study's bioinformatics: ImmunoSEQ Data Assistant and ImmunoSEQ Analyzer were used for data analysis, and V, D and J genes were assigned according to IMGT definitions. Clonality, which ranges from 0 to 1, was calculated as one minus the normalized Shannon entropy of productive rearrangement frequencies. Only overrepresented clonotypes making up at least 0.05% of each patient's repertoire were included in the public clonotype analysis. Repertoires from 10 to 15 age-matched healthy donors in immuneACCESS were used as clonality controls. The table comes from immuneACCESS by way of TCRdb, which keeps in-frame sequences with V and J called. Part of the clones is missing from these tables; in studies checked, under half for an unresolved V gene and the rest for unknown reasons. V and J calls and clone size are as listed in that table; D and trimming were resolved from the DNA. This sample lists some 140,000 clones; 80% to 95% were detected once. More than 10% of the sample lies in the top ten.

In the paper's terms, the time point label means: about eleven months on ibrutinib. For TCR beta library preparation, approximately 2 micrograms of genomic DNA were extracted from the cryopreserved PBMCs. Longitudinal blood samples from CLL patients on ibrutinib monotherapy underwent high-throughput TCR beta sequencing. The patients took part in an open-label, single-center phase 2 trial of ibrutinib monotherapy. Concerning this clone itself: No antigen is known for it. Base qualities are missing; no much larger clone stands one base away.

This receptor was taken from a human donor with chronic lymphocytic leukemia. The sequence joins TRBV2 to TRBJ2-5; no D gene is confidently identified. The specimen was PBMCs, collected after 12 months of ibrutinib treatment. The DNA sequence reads TGTGCCAGCAGTGTGGGGGAGACCCAGTACTTC. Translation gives CASSVGETQYF.